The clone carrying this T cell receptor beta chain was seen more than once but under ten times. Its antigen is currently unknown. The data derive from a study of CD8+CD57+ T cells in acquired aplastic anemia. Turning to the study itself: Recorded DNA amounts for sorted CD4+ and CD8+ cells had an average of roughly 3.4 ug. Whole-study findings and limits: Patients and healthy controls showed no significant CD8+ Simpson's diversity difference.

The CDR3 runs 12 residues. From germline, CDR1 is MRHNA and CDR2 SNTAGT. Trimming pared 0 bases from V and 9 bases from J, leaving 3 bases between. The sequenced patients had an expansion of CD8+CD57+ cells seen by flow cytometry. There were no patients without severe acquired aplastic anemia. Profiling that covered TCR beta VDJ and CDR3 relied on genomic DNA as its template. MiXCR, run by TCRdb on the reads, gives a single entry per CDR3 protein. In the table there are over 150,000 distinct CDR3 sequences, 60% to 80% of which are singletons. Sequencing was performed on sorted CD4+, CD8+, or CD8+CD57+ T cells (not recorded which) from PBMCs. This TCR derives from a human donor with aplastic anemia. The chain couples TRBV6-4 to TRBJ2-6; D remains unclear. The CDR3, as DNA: TGTGCCAGCAGTGACTCGGACAACGTCCTGACTTTC. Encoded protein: CASSDSDNVLTF.